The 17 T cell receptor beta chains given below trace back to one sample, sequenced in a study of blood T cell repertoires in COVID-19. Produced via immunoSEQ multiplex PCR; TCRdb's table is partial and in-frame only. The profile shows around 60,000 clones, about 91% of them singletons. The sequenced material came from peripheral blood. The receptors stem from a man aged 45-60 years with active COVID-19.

In nucleotides, the CDR3 is TGTGCCAGCAGCCGCTTCGAGGGGAACACTGAAGCTTTCTTT. Its protein product is CASSRFEGNTEAFF. The chain recombines TRBV3-1 (or the pseudogene TRBV3-2) with TRBJ1-1; the D is unclear. The ends were cut back, 4 bases at V and 1 base at J, with 10 bases in the middle. The CDR3 loop spans 14 amino acids. CDR1 is LGHDT and CDR2 is YNNKEL in the germline V gene (reference sequence).

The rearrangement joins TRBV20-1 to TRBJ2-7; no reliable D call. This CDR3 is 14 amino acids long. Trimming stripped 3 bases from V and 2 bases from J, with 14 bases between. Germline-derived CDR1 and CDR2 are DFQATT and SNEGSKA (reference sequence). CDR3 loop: CSASLPGFTYEQYF. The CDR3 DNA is TGCAGTGCTAGTCTCCCCGGGTTTACCTACGAGCAGTACTTC.

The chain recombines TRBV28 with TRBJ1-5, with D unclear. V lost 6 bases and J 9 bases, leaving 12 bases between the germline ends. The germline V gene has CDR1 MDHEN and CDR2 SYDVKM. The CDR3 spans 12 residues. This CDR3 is CASSLLARPQHF. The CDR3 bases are TGTGCCAGCAGCCTCCTAGCGAGGCCCCAGCATTTT.

The CDR3 sequence is CASSLTGGPNQPQHF. The CDR3 DNA reads as TGTGCCAGCAGCTTAACAGGGGGACCCAATCAGCCCCAGCATTTT. The chain has TRBV5-6 and TRBJ1-5, with 8 bases fitting TRBD1. The germline gives CDR1 SGHDT, CDR2 YYEEEE. This CDR3 contains 15 residues. With 2 bases clipped from V and 3 bases from J, the junction kept 4 bases outside the gene matches.

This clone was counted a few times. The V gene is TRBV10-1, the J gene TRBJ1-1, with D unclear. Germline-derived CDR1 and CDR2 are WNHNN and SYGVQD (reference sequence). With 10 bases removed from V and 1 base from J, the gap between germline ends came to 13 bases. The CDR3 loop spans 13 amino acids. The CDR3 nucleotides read TGCGCCACTTTAAGCCGGGGGAACACTGAAGCTTTCTTT. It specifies CATLSRGNTEAFF.

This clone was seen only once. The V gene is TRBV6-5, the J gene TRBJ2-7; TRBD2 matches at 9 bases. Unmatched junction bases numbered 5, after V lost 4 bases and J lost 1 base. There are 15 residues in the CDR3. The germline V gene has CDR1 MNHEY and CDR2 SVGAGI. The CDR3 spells CASSLAGEGSYEQYF. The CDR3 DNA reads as TGTGCCAGCAGTTTAGCGGGGGAAGGGTCCTACGAGCAGTACTTC.

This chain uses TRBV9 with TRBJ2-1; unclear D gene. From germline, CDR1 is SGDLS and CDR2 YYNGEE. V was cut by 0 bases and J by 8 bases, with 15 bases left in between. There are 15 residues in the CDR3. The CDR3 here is CASSVVSGYGYEQFF. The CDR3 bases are TGTGCCAGCAGCGTAGTATCAGGTTACGGATATGAGCAGTTCTTC.

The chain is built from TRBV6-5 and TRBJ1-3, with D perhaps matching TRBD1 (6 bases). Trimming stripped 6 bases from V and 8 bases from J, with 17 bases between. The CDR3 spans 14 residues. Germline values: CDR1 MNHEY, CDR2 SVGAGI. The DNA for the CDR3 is TGTGCCAGCAGACCGGGACACTCTGGGGACACCATATATTTT. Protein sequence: CASRPGHSGDTIYF.

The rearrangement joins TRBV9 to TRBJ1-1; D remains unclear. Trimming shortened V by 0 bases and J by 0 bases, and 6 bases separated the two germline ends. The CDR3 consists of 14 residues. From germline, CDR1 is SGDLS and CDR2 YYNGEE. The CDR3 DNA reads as TGTGCCAGCAGCGTAGACGACATGAACACTGAAGCTTTCTTT. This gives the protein CASSVDDMNTEAFF.

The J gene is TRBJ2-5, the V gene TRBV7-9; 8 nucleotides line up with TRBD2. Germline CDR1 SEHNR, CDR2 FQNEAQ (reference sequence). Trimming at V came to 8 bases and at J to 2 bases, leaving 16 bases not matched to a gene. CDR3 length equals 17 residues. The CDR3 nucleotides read TGTGCCAGCTTTAAGAGTCGGGCGGGAGGTATGCAAGAGACCCAGTACTTC. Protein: CASFKSRAGGMQETQYF. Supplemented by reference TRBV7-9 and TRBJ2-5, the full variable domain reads DTGVSQNPRHKITKRGQNVTFRCDPISEHNRLYWYRQTLGQGPEFLTYFQNEAQLEKSRLLSDRFSAERPKGSFSTLEIQRTEQGDSAMYLCASFKSRAGGMQETQYFGPGTRLLVL.

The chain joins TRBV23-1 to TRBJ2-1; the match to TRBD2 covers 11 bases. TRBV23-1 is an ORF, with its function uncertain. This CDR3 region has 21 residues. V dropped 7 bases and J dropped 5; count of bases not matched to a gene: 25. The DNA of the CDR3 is TGCGCCAGCACCCACCCCCTAGCGGGAGGCCCTGGGCGTGACTGGGACAATGAGCAGTTCTTC. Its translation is CASTHPLAGGPGRDWDNEQFF.

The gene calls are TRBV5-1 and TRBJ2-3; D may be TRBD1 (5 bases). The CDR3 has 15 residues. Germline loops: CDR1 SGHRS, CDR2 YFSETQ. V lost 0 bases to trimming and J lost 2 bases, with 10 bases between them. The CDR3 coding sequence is TGCGCCAGCAGCTTGGAAAGGGGTTACACAGATACGCAGTATTTT. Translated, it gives CASSLERGYTDTQYF.

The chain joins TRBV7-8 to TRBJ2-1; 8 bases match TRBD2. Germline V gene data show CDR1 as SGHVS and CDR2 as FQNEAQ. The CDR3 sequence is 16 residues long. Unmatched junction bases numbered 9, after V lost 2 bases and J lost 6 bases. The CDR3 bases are TGTGCCAGCAGCTTAATGGCTCGGGGGGGATCCAATGAGCAGTTCTTC. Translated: CASSLMARGGSNEQFF. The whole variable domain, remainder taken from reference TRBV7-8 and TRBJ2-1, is GAGVSQSPRYKVAKRGQDVALRCDPISGHVSLFWYQQALGQGPEFLTYFQNEAQLDKSGLPSDRFFAERPEGSVSTLKIQRTQQEDSAVYLCASSLMARGGSNEQFFGPGTRLTVL.

The CDR3 region has the DNA TGTGCCAGCTCACCCTCGCGGGGGGCGGATACGCAGTATTTT. Its translation: CASSPSRGADTQYF. The V gene is TRBV18, the J gene TRBJ2-3; 8 bases are a match to TRBD2. The CDR3 contains 14 residues. V lost 3 bases and J lost 6; bases outside the gene matches: 5. Germline CDR1 is KGHSH and CDR2 is LQKENI.

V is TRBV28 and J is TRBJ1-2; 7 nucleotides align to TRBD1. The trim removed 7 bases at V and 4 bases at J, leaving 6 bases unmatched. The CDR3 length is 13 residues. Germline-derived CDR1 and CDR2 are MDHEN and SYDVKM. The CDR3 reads CASNRGRGYGYTF. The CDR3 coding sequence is TGTGCCAGCAATAGGGGGCGCGGCTATGGCTACACCTTC.

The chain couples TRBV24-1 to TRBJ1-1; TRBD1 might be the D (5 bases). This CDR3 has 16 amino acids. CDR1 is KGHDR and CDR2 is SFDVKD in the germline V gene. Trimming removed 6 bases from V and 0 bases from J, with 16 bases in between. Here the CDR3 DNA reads TGTGCCACCAGTCCAGGGTGGGGAGGTATGAACACTGAAGCTTTCTTT. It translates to CATSPGWGGMNTEAFF.

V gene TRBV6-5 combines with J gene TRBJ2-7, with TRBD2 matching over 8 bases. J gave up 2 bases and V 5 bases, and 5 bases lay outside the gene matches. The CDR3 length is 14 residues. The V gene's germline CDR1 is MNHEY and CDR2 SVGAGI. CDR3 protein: CASSPQTSAYEQYF. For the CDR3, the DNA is TGTGCCAGCAGTCCCCAGACTAGCGCCTACGAGCAGTACTTC.